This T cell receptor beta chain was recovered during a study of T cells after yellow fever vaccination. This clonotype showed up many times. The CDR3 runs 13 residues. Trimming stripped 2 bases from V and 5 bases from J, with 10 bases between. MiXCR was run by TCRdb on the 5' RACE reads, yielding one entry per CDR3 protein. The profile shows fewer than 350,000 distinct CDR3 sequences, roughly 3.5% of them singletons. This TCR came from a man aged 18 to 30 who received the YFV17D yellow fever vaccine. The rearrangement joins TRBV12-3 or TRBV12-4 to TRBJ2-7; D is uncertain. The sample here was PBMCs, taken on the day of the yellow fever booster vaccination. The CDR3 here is CASSLKAWDEQYF. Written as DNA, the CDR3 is TGTGCCAGCAGTTTAAAGGCCTGGGACGAGCAGTACTTC.